These T cell receptor beta chains were read from a single sample in a study of blood T cell repertoires in COVID-19. The method was immunoSEQ multiplex PCR; TCRdb's version includes in-frame clones alone and lacks a portion of them. This table holds approximately 250,000 clones, 75% to 90% found once. Input material: PBMCs or T cells enriched from blood (not recorded which). These receptors all stem from a woman aged 25 to 39 with acute COVID-19. CDR3s include the opening cysteine and the closing phenylalanine or tryptophan. The order of the fields is V gene, J gene, clone size, D gene, CDR3 DNA, CDR3 protein. D genes are given only for firm matches. A clone size is listed for some rows: how often the clone was seen (once, few, many), or a class if it is expanded.

>TRBV27|TRBJ1-5|.|.
TGTGCCAGCAGTTTGACGGGTCTGGTAAACAATCAGCCCCAGCATTTT
CASSLTGLVNNQPQHF
>TRBV5-6|TRBJ1-2|.|.
TGTGCCAGCAGCTCCAGGGTCCCGTTGTCAGGCTACACCTTC
CASSSRVPLSGYTF
>TRBV5-6|TRBJ2-5|.|TRBD2
TGTGCCAGCAGCTTGGGGGGAGCGGGAGTTGAGACCCAGTACTTC
CASSLGGAGVETQYF
>TRBV4-2|TRBJ2-7|once|.
TGTGCCAGCAGTACGGCCCTAGGAGAGCAGTACTTC
CASSTALGEQYF
>TRBV6-5|TRBJ1-5|.|.
TGTGCCAGCCGCTGGCCAGGGATGGATCAGCCCCAGCATTTT
CASRWPGMDQPQHF
>TRBV30|TRBJ1-4|.|TRBD1
TGTGCCTGGAGAACATCAGGGGGCTTGGAAAAACTGTTTTTT
CAWRTSGGLEKLFF
>TRBV6-5|TRBJ1-5|.|.
TGTGCCAGCACCCATGGAGCTAATCAGCCCCAGCATTTT
CASTHGANQPQHF
>TRBV5-1|TRBJ2-2|.|TRBD1
TGCGCCAGCAGCTTGGTTAACAGGGGCGATACCGGGGAGCTGTTTTTT
CASSLVNRGDTGELFF
>TRBV28|TRBJ2-1|.|TRBD2
TGTGCCAGCAGTTCTCCCGGGACTAGCGGAGGGGTTTCCATCAATGAGCAGTTCTTC
CASSSPGTSGGVSINEQFF
>TRBV2|TRBJ1-5|.|TRBD1
TGTGCCAGCAGGGGACCCAGCACAGGGGTCAGATTTTATAGCAATCAGCCCCAGCATTTT
CASRGPSTGVRFYSNQPQHF
>TRBV6-1|TRBJ2-1|.|.
TGTGCCAGCAGTGAAATGGACTCGCCGGTCAATGAGCAGTTCTTC
CASSEMDSPVNEQFF
>TRBV24-1|TRBJ2-1|.|TRBD2
TGTGCCACCCAACCCCCGGGACTAGCGGGCAATGAGCAGTTCTTC
CATQPPGLAGNEQFF
>TRBV12-3/TRBV12-4|TRBJ2-7|.|.
TGTGCCAGCAGTCCGAGACTAGGCGAGCAGTACTTC
CASSPRLGEQYF
>TRBV6-5|TRBJ1-1|.|.
TGTGCCACCACGACGGGAAACACTGAAGCTTTCTTT
CATTTGNTEAFF
>TRBV6-5|TRBJ2-1|few|.
TGTGCCAGTACTTTCCACAATGAGCAGTTCTTC
CASTFHNEQFF
>TRBV19|TRBJ2-7|.|TRBD1
TGTGCCAGTAGTACACTGACAGGGGGCTCGTACGAGCAGTACTTC
CASSTLTGGSYEQYF
>TRBV19|TRBJ2-7|.|TRBD2
TGTGCCAGTAGTATGGGGCTAGCGGCCGAGCAGTACTTC
CASSMGLAAEQYF
>TRBV12-3/TRBV12-4|TRBJ1-1|.|.
TGTGCCAGCAGTTTGGGGGGTAACACTGAAGCTTTCTTT
CASSLGGNTEAFF
>TRBV2|TRBJ2-3|.|.
TGTGCCAGCAGTGGCGGAATAGATACGCAGTATTTT
CASSGGIDTQYF
>TRBV5-1|TRBJ2-7|.|.
TGCGCCAGCAGCACCGGACTTACTTACGAGCAGTACTTC
CASSTGLTYEQYF
>TRBV2|TRBJ2-1|.|.
TGTGCCAGCAGGACGGACGGGGGGCTCGATGAGCAGTTCTTC
CASRTDGGLDEQFF
>TRBV11-3|TRBJ2-6|.|.
TGTGCCAGCAGCTTAGGTTGGGCAGAACCTGGGGCCAACGTCCTGACTTTC
CASSLGWAEPGANVLTF
>TRBV5-8|TRBJ2-1|.|.
TGTGCCAGCAGCTTGGATACAGGCTCCTACAATGAGCAGTTCTTC
CASSLDTGSYNEQFF
>TRBV28|TRBJ2-7|.|.
TGTGCCAGCTTTACAGACACCTACGAGCAGTACTTC
CASFTDTYEQYF
>TRBV7-3|TRBJ2-1|.|TRBD1
TGTGCCAGCAGCTTAGGGACAGGGACCTACAATGAGCAGTTCTTC
CASSLGTGTYNEQFF
>TRBV7-9|TRBJ2-1|.|.
TGTGCCAGCACCACCTCTTCGGGACACCAAGACAATGAGCAGTTCTTC
CASTTSSGHQDNEQFF
>TRBV7-2|TRBJ2-3|.|TRBD2
TGTGCCAGCAGCCCACGAAACCTAGCGGGAGCGATCGCAGATACGCAGTATTTT
CASSPRNLAGAIADTQYF
>TRBV6-2/TRBV6-3|TRBJ2-2|.|TRBD2
TGTGCCAGCAGTTATGGGACTAGCGGGCACACCGGGGAGCTGTTTTTT
CASSYGTSGHTGELFF
>TRBV5-1|TRBJ2-7|.|.
TGCGCCAGCAGCACTCAGGGAAACGAGCAGTACTTC
CASSTQGNEQYF
>TRBV19|TRBJ1-1|.|.
TGTGCCAGTGTATCGGTGAACACTGAAGCTTTCTTT
CASVSVNTEAFF
>TRBV6-2/TRBV6-3|TRBJ2-4|.|.
TGTGCCAGCAGTTACCTCCTAACCTCTGGTATTCAGTACTTC
CASSYLLTSGIQYF
>TRBV24-1|TRBJ2-1|.|TRBD1
TGTGCCACTGGGGACAGGGGTTATTACAATGAGCAGTTCTTC
CATGDRGYYNEQFF
>TRBV28|TRBJ2-3|.|.
TGTGCCAGCAGTCCTTCACCGGGACAAGGGATTTCAGATACGCAGTATTTT
CASSPSPGQGISDTQYF
>TRBV12-3/TRBV12-4|TRBJ2-3|.|.
TGTGCCAGCAGCGGGATCAGCACAGATACGCAGTATTTT
CASSGISTDTQYF
>TRBV3-1/TRBV3-2|TRBJ2-3|.|TRBD1
TGTGCCAGCAGCCAAGGGGTGGGACAGGAGAGCACAGATACGCAGTATTTT
CASSQGVGQESTDTQYF
>TRBV7-9|TRBJ1-1|.|TRBD1
TGTGCCAGCAGCTTCGGGACAGGGGACCCCTTGAACACTGAAGCTTTCTTT
CASSFGTGDPLNTEAFF
>TRBV5-5|TRBJ2-2|.|TRBD1
TGTGCCAGCAGCTGGGGGACAGGGAGGGCCGGGGAGCTGTTTTTT
CASSWGTGRAGELFF
>TRBV30|TRBJ1-2|.|TRBD1
TGTGCCTGGAGTGGGGGGGACAGACCATCAGGTGGCTACACCTTC
CAWSGGDRPSGGYTF
>TRBV30|TRBJ1-2|.|.
TGTGCCTGGAGCCCATCCGGGACAAGAGGCTACACCTTC
CAWSPSGTRGYTF
>TRBV5-5|TRBJ2-3|.|.
TGTGCCAGCAGCTATACGGACTACTACTTTACAGATACGCAGTATTTT
CASSYTDYYFTDTQYF
>TRBV5-5|TRBJ1-5|.|.
TGTGCCAGCAGCTTAGGAGGGGATAGCAATCAGCCCCAGCATTTT
CASSLGGDSNQPQHF
>TRBV28|TRBJ1-1|.|.
TGTGCCAGCACCCTTTTAGGGGGTAGCACTGAAGCTTTCTTT
CASTLLGGSTEAFF
>TRBV5-4|TRBJ1-2|.|.
TGTGCCAGCACCGTCCAGGAAACTTTGAGTGGGGGCTACACCTTC
CASTVQETLSGGYTF
>TRBV7-6|TRBJ2-7|.|TRBD2
TGTGCCAGCAGCTTACGGGCTAGCGGTGAGGGCATACGAGAGCAGTACTTC
CASSLRASGEGIREQYF
>TRBV9|TRBJ2-1|.|.
TGTGCCAGCAGCGTACCCCGACCGGGATGGGACAATGAGCAGTTCTTC
CASSVPRPGWDNEQFF
>TRBV5-6|TRBJ1-5|.|.
TGTGCCAGCAGCTTCGACACCTGTAGCAATCAGCCCCAGCATTTT
CASSFDTCSNQPQHF
>TRBV7-9|TRBJ1-5|once|TRBD1
TGTGCCAGCAGCTCGGGGACAGATAATCAGCCCCAGCATTTT
CASSSGTDNQPQHF
>TRBV27|TRBJ2-3|.|.
TGTGCCAGCAGTTTCATAGGGGAAGATACGCAGTATTTT
CASSFIGEDTQYF
>TRBV27|TRBJ1-2|.|TRBD1
TGTGCCAGCAGTCCCATATTCAGGACAGGGAACTATGGCTACACCTTC
CASSPIFRTGNYGYTF
>TRBV4-3|TRBJ2-3|once|.
TGCGCCAGCAGCCAAGATAGTAGCCCCTACACAGATACGCAGTATTTT
CASSQDSSPYTDTQYF
>TRBV5-4|TRBJ1-4|.|.
TGTGCCAGCAGCTTCGGAGGGCCCGATGCAACTAATGAAAAACTGTTTTTT
CASSFGGPDATNEKLFF
>TRBV27|TRBJ2-3|.|.
TGTGCCAGACAGGGTTCAGGGGATACGCAGTATTTT
CARQGSGDTQYF
>TRBV5-1|TRBJ2-3|.|TRBD2
TGCGCCAGCAGCCTACTAGCGGGAGACGTTGGAGATACGCAGTATTTT
CASSLLAGDVGDTQYF
>TRBV4-3|TRBJ2-1|.|TRBD2
TGCGCCAGCAGCCAAGGTGCTAGCGGAGGCTCCTACAATGAGCAGTTCTTC
CASSQGASGGSYNEQFF
>TRBV28|TRBJ2-7|.|TRBD2
TGTGCCAGCAGTTTAGTCCTAGCGGGAGGGGAAGGCTACGAGCAGTACTTC
CASSLVLAGGEGYEQYF
>TRBV28|TRBJ2-3|.|TRBD2
TGTGCCAGCAGCTTTGGCTGGAGCGGGGACACAGATACGCAGTATTTT
CASSFGWSGDTDTQYF
>TRBV5-1|TRBJ2-7|once|.
TGCGCCAGCAGCTTGGAAGGCGGAACCTACGAGCAGTACTTC
CASSLEGGTYEQYF
>TRBV7-2|TRBJ2-5|.|TRBD2
TGTGCCAGCAGCACAGGACTAGCACGTCAGACCCAGTACTTC
CASSTGLARQTQYF
>TRBV5-1|TRBJ2-7|.|TRBD1
TGCGCCAGCAGCTTGGCCGCCGGGACAGCCTACGAGCAGTACTTC
CASSLAAGTAYEQYF
>TRBV28|TRBJ2-1|.|TRBD1
TGTGCCAGCGACCACAGGGGGGACAATGAGCAGTTCTTC
CASDHRGDNEQFF